This T cell receptor (beta chain) was obtained from a study of beta chain features in type 1 diabetes. Expressed TCRB transcripts were sequenced, since all the RNA that had been isolated was reverse transcribed. Clones were sequenced by immunoSEQ multiplex PCR, and TCRdb holds only the in-frame ones, with some missing. The sample has about 900,000 clones; around a sixth are singletons. Study results and caveats: Cells expressing TCR highly could be over-represented by cDNA sequencing.

There are a few counts of this clone. Its antigen remains unknown. Other DNA variants within this sample encode the same CDR3. CDR1 SGDLS and CDR2 YYNGEE come from the germline V gene. The CDR3 covers 14 residues. V shed 0 bases and J shed 2 bases, with 8 bases lying between them. The TCR originated in a woman between 18 and 29 years old in good health. Sample: naive CD4+ T cells from blood. The chain couples TRBV9 to TRBJ1-1; D unclear. The CDR3 sequence: CASSVAPANTEAFF. The CDR3 DNA follows: TGTGCCAGCAGCGTAGCTCCAGCTAACACTGAAGCTTTCTTT.